This is a list of T cell receptor beta chains from one sample in a study of CD8 T cells in ankylosing spondylitis. Each CDR3 protein is one row after TCRdb ran MiXCR on the 5' RACE reads. The table has fewer than 550,000 distinct CDR3 sequences, roughly 5.2% seen once. Sequencing was done on a sample of blood, either unsorted or a sorted T cell fraction (not recorded which). Receptors originate from a male donor with ankylosing spondylitis. The CDR3 runs from the conserved cysteine through the conserved F or W. The D gene is left open where the match is weak. Where a row states a size, it is once, few, many or the class of an expanded clone; other rows omit it.

many,TRBV7-3,TRBJ1-1,.,CASTPGAGNTEAFF,TGTGCCAGCACCCCGGGCGCGGGGAACACTGAAGCTTTCTTT
many,TRBV20-1,TRBJ2-2,TRBD1,CSAMTGDTGELFF,TGCAGTGCTATGACAGGGGACACCGGGGAGCTGTTTTTT
.,TRBV20-1,TRBJ2-4,TRBD2,CSARDVTSVGAKNIQYF,TGCAGTGCTAGAGACGTGACTAGCGTAGGGGCCAAAAACATTCAGTACTTC
many,TRBV5-6,TRBJ2-1,.,CASSILGGLVHNEQFF,TGTGCCAGCAGCATATTAGGGGGTCTAGTCCACAATGAGCAGTTCTTC
many,TRBV4-1,TRBJ2-5,TRBD2,CASSLWTSASQETQYF,TGCGCCAGCAGCCTTTGGACTAGCGCGTCCCAAGAGACCCAGTACTTC
many,TRBV4-3,TRBJ2-1,TRBD2,CASSRRLAAPLMEFF,TGCGCCAGCAGCCGTCGACTAGCGGCCCCTTTGATGGAGTTCTTC
many,TRBV20-1,TRBJ2-7,.,CSANRGGNSYEQYF,TGCAGTGCTAATCGCGGCGGGAACTCCTACGAGCAGTACTTC
many,TRBV6-1,TRBJ1-5,.,CASSRTPSSHQPQHF,TGTGCCAGCAGTCGGACACCCTCTTCGCATCAGCCCCAGCATTTT
.,TRBV24-1,TRBJ2-3,.,CATSDPSDGRRDTQYF,TGTGCCACCAGTGATCCATCGGACGGAAGAAGAGATACGCAGTATTTT
many,TRBV7-2,TRBJ2-7,TRBD1,CASSPGTGGREQYF,TGTGCCAGCAGCCCTGGGACAGGGGGGCGAGAGCAGTACTTC
many,TRBV5-1,TRBJ2-2,TRBD2,CASSWTSGGTGELFF,TGCGCCAGCAGCTGGACTAGCGGGGGCACCGGGGAGCTGTTTTTT
many,TRBV20-1,TRBJ2-7,TRBD2,CSAKRLASYEQYF,TGCAGTGCTAAAAGACTAGCCTCCTACGAGCAGTACTTC
many,TRBV20-1,TRBJ1-1,.,CSARGAGQNTEAFF,TGCAGTGCTAGAGGGGCGGGACAGAACACTGAAGCTTTCTTT
many,TRBV5-1,TRBJ2-1,TRBD1,CASSLGLQGVNEQFF,TGCGCCAGCAGCTTGGGTCTCCAGGGGGTAAATGAGCAGTTCTTC
many,TRBV29-1,TRBJ2-3,.,CSVGPRFTDTQYF,TGCAGCGTCGGTCCTCGGTTCACAGATACGCAGTATTTT
few,TRBV7-3,TRBJ2-3,.,CASRPDTASTDTQYF,TGTGCCAGCAGACCCGACACAGCTAGCACAGATACGCAGTATTTT
few,TRBV9,TRBJ2-3,TRBD2,CASSVLSGSRADTQYF,TGTGCCAGCAGCGTATTGAGCGGGAGTAGGGCAGATACGCAGTATTTT
many,TRBV20-1,TRBJ2-1,.,CSASEGIDNEQFF,TGCAGTGCTAGCGAGGGGATTGACAATGAGCAGTTCTTC
.,TRBV9,TRBJ2-3,TRBD1,CASSDRTGRGAPVIADTQYF,TGTGCCAGCAGCGACCGGACAGGGCGAGGGGCCCCCGTTATCGCAGATACGCAGTATTTT
.,TRBV18,TRBJ2-7,.,CASSPFTRYEQYF,TGTGCCAGCTCACCCTTTACACGCTACGAGCAGTACTTC
many,TRBV7-8,TRBJ1-2,TRBD1,CASSADRVGAGYTF,TGTGCCAGCAGCGCGGACAGGGTGGGAGCTGGCTACACCTTC
.,TRBV12-2,TRBJ1-2,.,CASRLGPGNYGYTF,TGTGCAAGTCGCTTAGGACCGGGGAACTATGGCTACACCTTC
many,TRBV5-1,TRBJ1-2,.,CASSLELGYNYGYTF,TGCGCCAGCAGCTTAGAATTAGGGTATAACTATGGCTACACCTTC
many,TRBV20-1,TRBJ1-1,TRBD1,CSARDRQGFTEAFF,TGCAGTGCTAGAGATCGACAGGGGTTCACTGAAGCTTTCTTT
.,TRBV6-1,TRBJ2-3,TRBD2,CASSQRENTDTQYF,TGTGCCAGCAGTCAGCGGGAGAACACAGATACGCAGTATTTT
.,TRBV5-1,TRBJ2-7,TRBD1,CASSLGVRGHYEQYF,TGCGCCAGCAGCTTGGGGGTCAGGGGGCACTACGAGCAGTACTTC
many,TRBV4-1,TRBJ1-4,TRBD1,CASSFRTGEKLFF,TGCGCCAGCAGCTTTCGGACAGGTGAAAAACTGTTTTTT
many,TRBV5-1,TRBJ1-3,.,CASSPSGNTIYF,TGCGCCAGCAGTCCTTCTGGAAACACCATATATTTT
few,TRBV15,TRBJ2-7,.,CATSPRLGYEQYF,TGTGCCACCAGCCCTCGTTTGGGCTACGAGCAGTACTTC
.,TRBV28,TRBJ2-3,.,CASSLTQLLDTQYF,TGTGCCAGCAGTTTAACGCAGCTTTTAGATACGCAGTATTTT
many,TRBV15,TRBJ1-2,.,CATSRDQSWGNGYTF,TGTGCCACCAGCAGAGATCAGTCTTGGGGGAATGGCTACACCTTC
.,TRBV20-1,TRBJ2-2,.,CSAISGGNTGELFF,TGCAGTGCTATTTCCGGGGGCAACACCGGGGAGCTGTTTTTT
many,TRBV7-8,TRBJ2-1,.,CASSAEGRIGYNEQFF,TGTGCCAGCAGCGCCGAAGGGAGAATAGGATACAATGAGCAGTTCTTC
.,TRBV5-1,TRBJ2-7,.,CASSHEGEQYF,TGCGCCAGCAGCCACGAAGGCGAGCAGTACTTC
many,TRBV5-1,TRBJ1-2,.,CASSLGQRTNYGYTF,TGCGCCAGCAGCTTGGGACAGAGAACGAACTATGGCTACACCTTC
many,TRBV6-5,TRBJ2-5,.,CASSYSKWSETQYF,TGTGCCAGCAGTTACTCGAAGTGGAGCGAGACCCAGTACTTC
many,TRBV12-3/TRBV12-4,TRBJ2-5,TRBD1,CASSWDRGKTQYF,TGTGCCAGCAGCTGGGACAGGGGAAAGACCCAGTACTTC